This T cell receptor beta chain was sequenced during a study of a mutant IDH1 vaccine in newly diagnosed glioma (dated by TCRdb to the early 2020s). Study-level background: Of the roughly 34 treated patients, 62.5% were male and about 40% were female, and a mean age of around 40 years was recorded. Longitudinal TCRB deep sequencing was done for 25 to 30 treated patients, wherever samples were available for exploratory analyses. Before enrollment, patients had received standard therapy of radiotherapy alone, temozolomide alone, or radiochemotherapy with temozolomide; most received the combination. Peripheral blood was drawn at six visits: V03 (baseline), V05, V07, V10, V12 and V13.

Reading the germline V gene gives CDR1 MNHEY and CDR2 SVGAGI. A distance of 8 bases separates the germline ends of V and J, which lose 2 bases and 4 bases respectively. From the cysteine through the phenylalanine, the CDR3 covers 13 amino acids. Only CDR3 DNA is held: 39 bases, read in frame from base 1. Overall results and qualifications from the work: According to the authors, sample limitations meant that analyses of patient blood samples could not be reproduced. Selection of PBMC samples for TCRB deep sequencing was based on availability. Vaccine-induced immune responses across multiple MHC alleles were detected in roughly 94% of patients. No apparent relationship was observed between pseudoprogression and alterations in the top peripheral T cell clonotypes detected by TCRB sequencing.

Libraries were prepared through the immunoSEQ multiplex PCR assay. Rearranged TCR beta chain sequences were amplified with the hsTCRB Kit following the manufacturer's protocol. Sequencing of TCRB libraries was carried out on an Illumina MiSeq. The paper's processing steps were these. The proprietary platform of the kit vendor was used for demultiplexing, trimming and gene mapping. What TCRdb holds here is the immuneACCESS table cut down to in-frame rearrangements. Part of the clones is not present; checked against another copy, under half of the missing clones reflect an unresolved V gene, and the others are unexplained. V, J and clone size were drawn from that table, and D and trimming were deduced from the DNA. The sample includes about 88,000 clones, with approximately 80% observed a single time. The ten largest clones take up 5.3% of the sample. In light of the paper, this sample's time point label describes: baseline, week 1 (first vaccination visit). The treatment or condition tag for this specimen amounts to: pre-vaccination baseline after standard-of-care therapy. Donors had newly diagnosed WHO grade 3 or 4 IDH1-mutant astrocytomas with loss of nuclear ATRX. The samples were drawn from NOA16, a multicentre, single-arm, open-label phase I trial in Germany that tested a mutant IDH1 peptide vaccine in humans for the first time. For immunogenicity testing, the blood drawn at visit V03 was used as the baseline sample. The DNeasy Blood and Tissue Kit was used to extract genomic DNA from EDTA blood for TCRB sequencing.

As for this clone: Its specific antigen is unknown. The sample holds no much larger clone one base away, and base qualities are not on file.

This receptor was taken from a man aged 35-49 years with glioma. Some clones in this sample may be carry-over from other donors' samples. This material consisted of PBMCs, taken from a glioma patient treated with radiotherapy, temozolomide or both. The rearrangement combines TRBV6-5 with TRBJ1-2; no D segment can be confidently identified. The DNA is as follows: TGTGCCAGCAGTTACGTGGGCTCCTATGGCTACACCTTC. Its translation reads: CASSYVGSYGYTF.